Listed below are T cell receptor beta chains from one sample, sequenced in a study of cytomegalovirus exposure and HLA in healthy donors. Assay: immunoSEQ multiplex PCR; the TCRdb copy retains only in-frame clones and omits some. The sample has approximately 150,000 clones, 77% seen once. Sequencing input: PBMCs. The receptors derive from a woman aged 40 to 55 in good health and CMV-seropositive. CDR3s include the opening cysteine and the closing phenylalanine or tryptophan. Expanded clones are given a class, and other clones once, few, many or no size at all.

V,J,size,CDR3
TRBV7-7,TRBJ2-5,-,CASSLSKGETQYF
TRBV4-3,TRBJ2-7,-,CASSQGSHQEGEQYF
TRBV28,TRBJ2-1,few,CASRVGTPYNEQFF
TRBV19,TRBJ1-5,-,CASSTGGTGGTVSNQPQHF
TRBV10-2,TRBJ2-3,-,CASSEVPQGAYTDTQYF
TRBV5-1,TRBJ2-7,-,CASRLGGGGYEQYF
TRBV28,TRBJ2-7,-,CASRRTGTPFAEQYF
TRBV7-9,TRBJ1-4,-,CASSPGEAANEKLFF
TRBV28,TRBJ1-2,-,CASSFPGGKGYTF
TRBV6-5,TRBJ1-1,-,CASSPTGRTEAFF
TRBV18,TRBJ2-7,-,CASSPGQGRSYEQYF